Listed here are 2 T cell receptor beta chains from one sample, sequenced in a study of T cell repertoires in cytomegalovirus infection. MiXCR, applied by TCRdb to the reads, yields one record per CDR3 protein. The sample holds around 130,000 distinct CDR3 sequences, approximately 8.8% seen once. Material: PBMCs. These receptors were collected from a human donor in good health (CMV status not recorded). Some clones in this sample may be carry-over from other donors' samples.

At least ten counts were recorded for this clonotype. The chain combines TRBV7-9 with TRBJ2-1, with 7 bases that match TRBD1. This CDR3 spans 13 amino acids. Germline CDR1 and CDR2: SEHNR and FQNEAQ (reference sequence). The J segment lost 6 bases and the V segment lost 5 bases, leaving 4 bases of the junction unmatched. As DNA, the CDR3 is TGTGCCAGCAGCCGTTACAGGGGCAATGAGCAGTTCTTC. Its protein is CASSRYRGNEQFF.

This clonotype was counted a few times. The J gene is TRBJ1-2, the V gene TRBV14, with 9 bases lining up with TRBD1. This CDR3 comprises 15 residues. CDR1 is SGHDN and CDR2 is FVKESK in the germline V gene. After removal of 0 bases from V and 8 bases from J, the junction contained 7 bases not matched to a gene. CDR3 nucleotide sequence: TGTGCCAGCAGCCAAGACGGGACAGGGACGCGGGGCTACACCTTC. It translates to CASSQDGTGTRGYTF.